This T cell receptor (beta chain) was sequenced for a study of cytomegalovirus exposure and HLA in healthy donors. Overall study results and limits: A likely sequencing artifact accounted for one observed cluster of highly shared sequence variants.

The PCR ran on 60 Vbeta and 13 Jbeta primers. Assay used: immunoSEQ multiplex PCR; TCRdb lists only in-frame clones, some missing. This sample yields about 190,000 clones, of which around 84% are seen a single time; around 2.8% belongs to the top ten. Trimming pared 5 bases from V and 2 bases from J, leaving 12 bases between. The CDR3 is 14 amino acids. In germline, CDR1 is MNHNS, CDR2 SASEGT. Details on this clone: What it recognizes is unknown.

The V call is TRBV6-1, the J call TRBJ1-2; D remains ambiguous. The material sequenced was PBMCs. This clonotype originated in a woman aged 50 to 65 in good health and CMV-seropositive. In nucleotides, the CDR3 is TGTGCCAGCAGTTTAGACATAACGAACTATGGCTACACCTTC. Translated: CASSLDITNYGYTF.